These 9 T cell receptor beta chains originate from one sample sequenced in a study of blood T cell repertoires in COVID-19. Produced via immunoSEQ multiplex PCR; TCRdb's table is partial and in-frame only. Found here are around 300,000 clones, approximately 85% of them singletons; the top ten hold roughly 15%. Sequences were obtained from peripheral blood. These receptor sequences come from a human donor in a cohort sampled during active COVID-19.

V usage is TRBV28 and J usage is TRBJ1-5; 9 bases map to TRBD1. The CDR3 spans 17 residues. J lost 0 bases, V lost 6 bases, and 9 bases had no gene match. The germline gives CDR1 MDHEN, CDR2 SYDVKM. Here the CDR3 DNA reads TGTGCCAGCAGCCGGGGACAGGGATCGACTAGCAATCAGCCCCAGCATTTT. Its protein product is CASSRGQGSTSNQPQHF.

This clone occurred once. The chain uses TRBV2 and TRBJ1-2; possible D gene TRBD1, 5 bases. This CDR3 spans 17 amino acids. Trimming took off 0 bases at V and 6 bases at J, with 20 bases between the two ends. Germline V CDR1 and CDR2: SNHLY, FYNNEI. The CDR3, as DNA: TGTGCCAGCAGTGAAGCGCTTGGGGGGGGAGTGGAAAATGGCTACACCTTC. This codes for CASSEALGGGVENGYTF.

The rearrangement joins TRBV28 to TRBJ2-2, with D perhaps matching TRBD1 (6 bases). CDR3 length: 15 residues. CDR1 is MDHEN and CDR2 is SYDVKM in the germline V gene. V was trimmed by 6 bases and J by 1 base, leaving 12 bases between them. The CDR3 region is CASRPQGLNTGELFF. DNA for the CDR3: TGTGCCAGCAGGCCACAGGGCTTGAACACCGGGGAGCTGTTTTTT.

The rearrangement links TRBV7-2 to TRBJ2-7, with D perhaps TRBD2 (5 bases). Germline assignment: CDR1 SGHTA and CDR2 FQGNSA. Trimming stripped 2 bases from V and 4 bases from J, with 12 bases between. The CDR3 runs 14 residues. The CDR3 sequence: CASSLTGVTYEQYF. In nucleotides, the CDR3 is TGTGCCAGCAGCTTAACCGGGGTTACTTACGAGCAGTACTTC.

This clone showed up just a few times. V is TRBV29-1 and J is TRBJ2-7; D gene unclear. V was pared by 5 bases and J by 0 bases, with 11 bases between. CDR1 and CDR2 from the germline V gene are SQVTM and ANQGSEA. The length of the CDR3 is 13 residues. The CDR3 DNA reads TGCAGCGTTTACGGGTATAACTCCTACGAGCAGTACTTC. Amino acids: CSVYGYNSYEQYF.

This clone was counted once. V and J are TRBV5-1 and TRBJ2-3, with D perhaps TRBD1 (7 bases). The CDR3 runs to 14 residues. Germline CDR1 SGHRS, CDR2 YFSETQ. The V and J ends lost 2 bases and 7 bases respectively, with 14 bases between them. CDR3 protein: CASSLAAGQNTQYF. DNA of the CDR3: TGCGCCAGCAGCTTAGCCGCGGGACAGAATACGCAGTATTTT.

The V and J genes are TRBV9 and TRBJ1-2; tentatively, D is TRBD1 (5 bases). This CDR3 is 14 amino acids long. Germline V lookup: CDR1 SGDLS, CDR2 YYNGEE. The V gene lost 4 bases and the J gene lost 0 bases, with 10 bases spanning the gap. Here the CDR3 reads CASSHATANYGYTF. The CDR3 DNA follows: TGTGCCAGCAGCCATGCGACAGCTAACTATGGCTACACCTTC.

The genes are TRBV19 and TRBJ1-5, with D tentatively TRBD1 (5 bases). V was pared by 7 bases and J by 0 bases, with 13 bases between. The CDR3 consists of 15 residues. Germline V gene sequence: CDR1 LNHDA, CDR2 SQIVND (reference sequence). The CDR3 here is CASILTGYSNQPQHF. The CDR3 nucleotides are TGTGCCAGTATTCTAACAGGTTATAGCAATCAGCCCCAGCATTTT.

V and J are TRBV19 and TRBJ2-1; 7 bases agree with TRBD2. The J segment lost 4 bases and the V segment lost 1 base, leaving 1 base of the junction unmatched. CDR1 LNHDA and CDR2 SQIVND come from the germline V gene (reference sequence). The CDR3 contains 14 residues. The CDR3 region is CASSIGGGYNEQFF. The CDR3 DNA sequence: TGTGCCAGTAGTATAGGGGGGGGGTACAATGAGCAGTTCTTC.